A single sample gave rise to the 3 T cell receptor beta chains below, sequenced in a study of CD8+ T cells in alopecia areata. The authors extracted RNA and reverse transcribed it into cDNA as the sequencing template. Profiling relied on immunoSEQ multiplex PCR, and the TCRdb table lists in-frame clones only, not all of them. This sample has about 180,000 clones; around 63% occur once, and the top ten carry more than 1.5%. The specimen comprised CD4+ T cells sorted from blood, sampled at week 0. The receptors were gathered from a human donor with alopecia areata.

The count of this clone is one. The J gene is TRBJ2-3, the V gene TRBV2, with 7 positions matching TRBD2. This CDR3 contains 15 residues. The junction had 13 bases not matched to a gene; V was cut back by 3 bases and J by 10 bases. CDR1 and CDR2 (germline): SNHLY, FYNNEI. The CDR3 bases are TGTGCCAGCAGTGACAGCAGTTCCTTTGGGGGGGCGCAGTATTTT. Its protein is CASSDSSSFGGAQYF. Full variable domain (missing parts from reference TRBV2 and TRBJ2-3): EPEVTQTPSHQVTQMGQEVILRCVPISNHLYFYWYRQILGQKVEFLVSFYNNEISEKSEIFDDQFSVERPDGSNFTLKIRSTKLEDSAMYFCASSDSSSFGGAQYFGPGTRLTVL.

This clone was detected only once. The V and J genes are TRBV30 and TRBJ1-2; unclear D gene. Trimming cost V 0 bases and J 7 bases, with 12 bases left between them. The CDR3 sequence is 13 residues long. Germline CDR1 reads GTSNPN; CDR2 reads SVGIG (reference sequence). CDR3 bases: TGTGCCTGGAGTGTACAAGTGTCACCTGGCTACACCTTC. Translating gives CAWSVQVSPGYTF.

J is TRBJ2-5 and V is TRBV29-1, with D hard to call. CDR1 SQVTM and CDR2 ANQGSEA come from the germline V gene. The CDR3 spans 12 residues. V was pared by 5 bases and J by 3 bases, with 10 bases between. This CDR3 is CSVWRSKETQYF. The DNA for the CDR3 is TGCAGCGTTTGGCGCTCGAAAGAGACCCAGTACTTC.